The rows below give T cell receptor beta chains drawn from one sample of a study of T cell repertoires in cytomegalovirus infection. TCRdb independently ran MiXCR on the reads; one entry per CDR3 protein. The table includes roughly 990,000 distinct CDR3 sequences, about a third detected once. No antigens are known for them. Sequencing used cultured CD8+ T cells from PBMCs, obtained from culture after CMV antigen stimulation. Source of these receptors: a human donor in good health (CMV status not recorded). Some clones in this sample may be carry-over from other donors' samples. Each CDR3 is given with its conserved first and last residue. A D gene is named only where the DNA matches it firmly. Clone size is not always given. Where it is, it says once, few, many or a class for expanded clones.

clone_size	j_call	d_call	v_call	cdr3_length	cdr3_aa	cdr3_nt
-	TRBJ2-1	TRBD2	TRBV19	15	CASSIAGGIYNEQFF	TGTGCCAGTAGTATAGCCGGGGGGATCTACAATGAGCAGTTCTTC
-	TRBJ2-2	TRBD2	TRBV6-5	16	CASSYRASGVTGELFF	TGTGCCAGCAGTTATAGGGCTAGCGGGGTCACCGGGGAGCTGTTTTTT
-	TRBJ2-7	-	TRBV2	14	CASSELAETYEQYF	TGTGCCAGCAGTGAGTTAGCGGAAACCTACGAGCAGTACTTC
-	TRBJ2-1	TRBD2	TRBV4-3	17	CASNQDGSSGGNLEQLF	TGCGCCAGCAACCAAGATGGTTCCAGCGGGGGGAATCTTGAGCAGCTCTTC
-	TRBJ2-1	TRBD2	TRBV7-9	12	CASSFSGEVQFF	TGTGCCAGCAGCTTCAGCGGGGAGGTGCAGTTCTTC
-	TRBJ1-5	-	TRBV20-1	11	CSARDGRSQHF	TGCAGTGCTAGAGATGGTAGGTCCCAGCATTTT
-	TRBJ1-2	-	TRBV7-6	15	CASSPEVQANYGYTF	TGTGCCAGCAGCCCAGAGGTACAGGCCAACTATGGCTACACCTTC
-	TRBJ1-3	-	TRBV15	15	CATSSSYGSGNTIYF	TGTGCCACCAGCTCGTCTTACGGGTCTGGAAACACCATATATTTT
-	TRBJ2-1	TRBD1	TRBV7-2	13	CASSLVLDRGQFF	TGTGCCAGCAGCTTAGTCCTCGACAGGGGGCAGTTCTTC
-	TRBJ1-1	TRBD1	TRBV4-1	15	CASSLWTGENTEAFF	TGCGCCAGCAGCCTTTGGACAGGAGAGAACACTGAAGCTTTCTTT
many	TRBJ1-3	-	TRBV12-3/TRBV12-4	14	CASSLAGSGNTIYF	TGTGCCAGCAGCTTAGCAGGATCTGGAAACACCATATATTTT
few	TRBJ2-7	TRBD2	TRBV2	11	CADGRVDEQYF	TGTGCCGACGGGAGGGTAGACGAGCAGTACTTC
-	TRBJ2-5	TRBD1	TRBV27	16	CASSSGTVITQETQYF	TGTGCCAGCAGTTCGGGGACAGTAATCACCCAAGAGACCCAGTACTTC
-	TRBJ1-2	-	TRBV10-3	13	CAISGGPRDGYTF	TGTGCCATCAGTGGGGGACCGAGGGATGGCTACACCTTC
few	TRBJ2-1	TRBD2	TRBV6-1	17	CASSEWASGGPRPEQFF	TGTGCCAGCAGTGAATGGGCTAGCGGGGGCCCCCGACCCGAGCAGTTCTTC
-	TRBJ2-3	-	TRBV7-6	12	CASQGATDTQYF	TGTGCCAGCCAAGGAGCCACAGATACGCAGTATTTT
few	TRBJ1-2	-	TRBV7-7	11	CASSRRYGYTF	TGTGCTAGCAGCCGGAGATATGGCTACACCTTC
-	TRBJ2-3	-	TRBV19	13	CASSTGIFDTQYF	TGTGCCAGTAGCACAGGGATCTTTGATACGCAGTATTTT
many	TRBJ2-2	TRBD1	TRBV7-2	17	CASSLHSRQGPIGELFF	TGTGCCAGCAGCTTACATTCTCGACAGGGGCCTATCGGGGAGCTGTTTTTT
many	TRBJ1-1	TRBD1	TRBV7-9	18	CASSGSGTGFSYNTEAFF	TGTGCCAGCAGCGGTTCCGGGACAGGTTTTTCTTATAACACTGAAGCTTTCTTT
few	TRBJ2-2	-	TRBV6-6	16	CASSYSIGGLPGELFF	TGTGCCAGCAGTTACTCGATAGGGGGTCTTCCCGGGGAGCTGTTTTTT
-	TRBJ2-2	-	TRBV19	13	CASIGAGAGELFF	TGTGCCAGTATAGGAGCAGGGGCCGGGGAGCTGTTTTTT
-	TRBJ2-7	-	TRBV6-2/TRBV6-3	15	CASSYSAASSYEQYF	TGTGCCAGCAGTTACTCGGCGGCCTCCTCCTACGAGCAGTACTTC
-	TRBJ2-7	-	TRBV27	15	CASSFLGRGPYEQYF	TGTGCCAGCAGTTTCCTTGGTAGGGGACCCTACGAGCAGTACTTC
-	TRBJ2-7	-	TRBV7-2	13	CVSSPPGSYEQYF	TGTGTCAGCAGCCCTCCGGGGTCCTACGAGCAGTACTTC
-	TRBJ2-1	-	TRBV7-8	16	CASSLARDNPYNKQFF	TGTGCCAGCAGCTTAGCCCGGGACAACCCCTACAATAAGCAGTTCTTC
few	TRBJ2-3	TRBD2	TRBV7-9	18	CASIPGTSGGSSTDTQYF	TGTGCCAGCATCCCAGGGACTAGCGGGGGATCTAGCACAGATACGCAGTATTTT
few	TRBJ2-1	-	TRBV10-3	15	CAISEEQNTYNEQFF	TGTGCCATCAGTGAGGAACAGAACACCTACAATGAGCAGTTCTTC
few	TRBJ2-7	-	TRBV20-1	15	CSARPPGISSYEQYF	TGCAGTGCTAGACCCCCGGGGATTAGCTCCTACGAGCAGTACTTC
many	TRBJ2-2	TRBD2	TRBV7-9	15	CASSFPGGVPGELFF	TGTGCCAGCAGCTTTCCCGGGGGGGTACCCGGGGAGCTGTTTTTT
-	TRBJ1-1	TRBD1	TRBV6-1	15	CASSYLWDRNTEAFF	TGTGCCAGCAGCTATTTATGGGACAGGAACACTGAAGCTTTCTTT
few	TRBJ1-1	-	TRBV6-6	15	CASSYSSSANTEAFF	TGTGCCAGCAGTTACTCGTCCTCAGCGAACACTGAAGCTTTCTTT
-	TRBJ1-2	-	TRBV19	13	CASSMALIYGYTF	TGTGCCAGTAGTATGGCCCTTATCTATGGCTACACCTTC
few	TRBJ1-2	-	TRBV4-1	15	CASSLPPGGGYGYTF	TGCGCCAGCAGCCTCCCCCCCGGCGGCGGCTATGGCTACACCTTC
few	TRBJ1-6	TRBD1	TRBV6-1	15	CATRTGEFSNSPLHF	TGTGCCACGAGGACAGGGGAGTTCTCTAATTCACCCCTCCACTTT
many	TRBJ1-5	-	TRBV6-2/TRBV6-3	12	CASRYLNQPQHF	TGTGCCAGCAGATACCTCAATCAGCCCCAGCATTTT
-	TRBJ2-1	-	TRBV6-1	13	CASRFFRVDEQFF	TGTGCCAGCAGGTTCTTCAGGGTTGATGAGCAGTTCTTC
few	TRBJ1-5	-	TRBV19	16	CASCSRRDLADQPQHF	TGTGCCAGTTGCTCAAGACGGGACTTGGCTGATCAGCCCCAGCATTTT
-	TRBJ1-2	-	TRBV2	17	CASSVETGGSSNYGYTF	TGTGCCAGCAGTGTTGAGACAGGTGGCTCGTCTAACTATGGCTACACCTTC
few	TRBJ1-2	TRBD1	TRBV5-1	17	CASSLNGQGKTNYGYTF	TGCGCCAGCAGCTTGAATGGACAGGGCAAGACTAACTATGGCTACACCTTC
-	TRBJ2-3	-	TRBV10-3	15	CAISESISSTDTQYF	TGTGCCATCAGTGAGTCGATCTCTAGCACAGATACGCAGTATTTT
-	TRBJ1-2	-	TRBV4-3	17	CASSQDYYEIANYGYTF	TGCGCCAGCAGCCAAGATTACTATGAGATTGCTAACTATGGCTACACCTTC
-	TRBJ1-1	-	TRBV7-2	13	CASSSGHITEAFF	TGTGCCAGCAGCTCCGGACACATCACTGAAGCTTTCTTT
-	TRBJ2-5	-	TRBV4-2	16	CASSQDRWTGGMTQYF	TGTGCCAGCAGCCAAGATCGATGGACCGGAGGTATGACCCAGTACTTC
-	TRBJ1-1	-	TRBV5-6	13	CASSYHEGTEAFF	TGTGCCAGCAGTTACCATGAAGGCACTGAAGCTTTCTTT
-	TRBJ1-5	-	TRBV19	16	CASSIDWGISNQPQHF	TGTGCCAGTAGTATAGATTGGGGGATTAGCAATCAGCCCCAGCATTTT
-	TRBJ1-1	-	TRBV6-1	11	CASSEWPEAFF	TGTGCCAGCAGTGAATGGCCGGAAGCTTTCTTT
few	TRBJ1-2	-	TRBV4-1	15	CASSYNSGGAYGYTF	TGCGCCAGCAGTTATAACAGCGGTGGAGCCTATGGCTACACCTTC
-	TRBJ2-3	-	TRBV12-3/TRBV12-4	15	CASSFLMGLTDTQYF	TGTGCCAGCAGTTTTTTGATGGGGCTCACAGATACGCAGTATTTT
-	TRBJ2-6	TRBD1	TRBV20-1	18	CSARDQGGRRSGANVLTF	TGCAGTGCTAGAGATCAAGGGGGCCGTCGGTCCGGGGCCAACGTCCTGACTTTC
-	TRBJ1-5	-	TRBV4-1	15	CASSPGRFDGQPQHF	TGCGCCAGCAGCCCAGGCAGGTTCGATGGTCAGCCCCAGCATTTT
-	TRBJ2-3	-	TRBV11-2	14	CASRLVVGTDTQYF	TGTGCCAGCAGATTAGTTGTGGGGACAGATACGCAGTATTTT
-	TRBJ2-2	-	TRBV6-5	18	CASSYSYGVYADTGELFF	TGTGCCAGCAGTTACTCGTACGGGGTCTATGCCGACACCGGGGAGCTGTTTTTT
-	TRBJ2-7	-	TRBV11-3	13	CASSLAGAHEQYF	TGTGCCAGCAGCTTAGCGGGCGCTCACGAGCAGTACTTC
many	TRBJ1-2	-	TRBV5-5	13	CASSPYGGDGYTF	TGTGCCAGCAGCCCGTACGGGGGAGACGGCTACACCTTC
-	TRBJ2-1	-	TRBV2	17	CASSEALPLSPYNEQFF	TGTGCCAGCAGTGAAGCGCTTCCCTTATCGCCCTACAATGAGCAGTTCTTC
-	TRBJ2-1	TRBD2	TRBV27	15	CASCSGLAAYNEQFF	TGTGCCAGCTGCTCGGGACTAGCGGCTTACAATGAGCAGTTCTTC
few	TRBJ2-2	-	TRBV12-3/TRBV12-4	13	CASQVLSPGELFF	TGTGCCAGTCAAGTCCTTAGCCCCGGGGAGCTGTTTTTT
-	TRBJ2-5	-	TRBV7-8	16	CASSLGSPGPGETQYF	TGTGCCAGCAGCTTAGGGTCTCCAGGTCCGGGGGAGACCCAGTACTTC
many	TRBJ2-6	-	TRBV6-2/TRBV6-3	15	CASSYLGPGANVLTF	TGTGCCAGCAGTTATTTGGGGCCTGGGGCCAACGTCCTGACTTTC